Following are 25 T cell receptor beta chains from one sample sequenced in a study of blood T cell repertoires in COVID-19 (dated by TCRdb to 2019 to 2021). The receptor library was made with the immunoSEQ multiplex PCR assay. TCRdb limited this immuneACCESS table to in-frame rearrangements with V and J called. A share of clones is missing; checked studies link under half to unresolved V genes, and the rest is unexplained. For this sample the table gives roughly 170,000 clones, of which 84% were detected only once. Around 6.8% of the sample lies in the top ten. The sequenced sample was peripheral blood. These receptor sequences come from a human donor in a cohort sampled during active COVID-19.

The rearrangement links TRBV5-6 to TRBJ2-7; tentative D call: TRBD1 (6 bases). The CDR3 spans 12 residues. Germline V CDR1 and CDR2: SGHDT, YYEEEE. Trimming took off 2 bases at V and 4 bases at J, with 7 bases between the two ends. The CDR3 nucleotides are TGTGCCAGCAGCTTAGGGGGTTACGAGCAGTACTTC. Protein sequence: CASSLGGYEQYF.

V usage is TRBV15 and J usage is TRBJ1-3, with a weak D call TRBD1 (6 bases). Trimming cost V 0 bases and J 1 base, with 13 bases left between them. CDR1 and CDR2 from the germline V gene are LNHNV and YYDKDF (reference sequence). The CDR3 sequence is 17 residues long. CDR3 sequence reads: CATSRDQRGWSGNTIYF. The CDR3 DNA sequence: TGTGCCACCAGCAGAGACCAAAGGGGGTGGTCTGGAAACACCATATATTTT. The whole variable domain, remainder taken from reference TRBV15 and TRBJ1-3, is DAMVIQNPRYQVTQFGKPVTLSCSQTLNHNVMYWYQQKSSQAPKLLFHYYDKDFNNEADTPDNFQSRRPNTSFCFLDIRSPGLGDTAMYLCATSRDQRGWSGNTIYFGEGSWLTVV.

This clone was observed once. The chain links TRBV5-6 to TRBJ1-2, with D unclear. Germline CDR1 is SGHDT and CDR2 is YYEEEE. This CDR3 has 15 residues. With 2 bases removed from V and 3 bases from J, the gap between germline ends came to 14 bases. CDR3 loop: CASSFLARRDYGYTF. CDR3 DNA: TGTGCCAGCAGCTTTCTGGCCCGTCGGGACTATGGCTACACCTTC.

This clone was observed a single time. The chain joins TRBV4-2 to TRBJ1-5; tentatively, D is TRBD1 (5 bases). The CDR3 has 15 amino acids. V was clipped by 0 bases and J by 1 base, with 7 bases between them. Per germline, CDR1 LGHNA and CDR2 YNFKEQ. Here the CDR3 reads CASSQEGGSNQPQHF. CDR3 nucleotides: TGTGCCAGCAGCCAAGAGGGGGGAAGCAATCAGCCCCAGCATTTT.

V usage is TRBV7-9 and J usage is TRBJ1-5, with 7 nucleotides matching TRBD1. There are 14 residues in the CDR3. Per the germline V gene, CDR1 is SEHNR and CDR2 is FQNEAQ (reference sequence). After removal of 5 bases from V and 4 bases from J, the junction contained 5 bases not matched to a gene. Here the CDR3 DNA reads TGTGCCAGCAGCCGCGGACAGGTAAATCAGCCCCAGCATTTT. Translating gives CASSRGQVNQPQHF.

The chain employs TRBV5-4 and TRBJ1-2; the match to TRBD1 covers 7 bases. The CDR3 totals 14 residues. Germline loops: CDR1 SGHNT, CDR2 YYREEE (reference sequence). V lost 1 base, J lost 0 bases, and 0 bases stayed unmatched. The CDR3 region is CASSLQGANYGYTF. In DNA form, the CDR3 reads TGTGCCAGCAGCTTGCAGGGGGCTAACTATGGCTACACCTTC.

The V and J genes are TRBV7-9 and TRBJ2-1; D gene uncertain. CDR3 length equals 14 residues. Germline assignment: CDR1 SEHNR and CDR2 FQNEAQ (reference sequence). With 0 bases removed from V and 9 bases from J, the gap between germline ends came to 12 bases. As DNA, the CDR3 is TGTGCCAGCAGCTTAGCGTGGAGAGATTTTGAGCAGTTCTTC. This translates into CASSLAWRDFEQFF.

The chain recombines TRBV6-4 with TRBJ1-5; TRBD1 agrees at 10 bases. The CDR3 totals 16 residues. Germline V gene data show CDR1 as MRHNA and CDR2 as SNTAGT. The junction had 6 bases not matched to a gene; V was cut back by 0 bases and J by 7 bases. CDR3 sequence reads: CASSDSADRGQQPQHF. The DNA for the CDR3 is TGTGCCAGCAGTGACTCGGCTGACAGGGGGCAACAGCCCCAGCATTTT.

Remarks on this clone: At one end the junction does not follow the germline gene, possibly because of a read error. Other DNA sequences in the same sample also yield this CDR3. The V call is TRBV6-5, the J call TRBJ2-7, with 9 positions matching TRBD2. CDR1 and CDR2 (germline): MNHEY, SVGAGI. This CDR3 is built from 14 residues. CDR3 residues: CASSPLAGGPGQYF. CDR3 nucleotide sequence: TGTGCTAGCAGCCCCCTGGCGGGGGGGCCGGGGCAGTACTTC.

The chain uses TRBV30 and TRBJ1-6; D gene ambiguous. Germline CDR1 GTSNPN, CDR2 SVGIG (reference sequence). This CDR3 contains 12 residues. Trimming pared 3 bases from V and 6 bases from J, leaving 6 bases between. The CDR3 coding sequence is TGTGCCTGGAGGACACTTAATTCACCCCTCCACTTT. Residues: CAWRTLNSPLHF. Based on the CDR3 plus reference TRBV30 and TRBJ1-6, the full variable domain is SQTIHQWPATLVQPVGSPLSLECTVEGTSNPNLYWYRQAAGRGLQLLFYSVGIGQISSEVPQNLSASRPQDRQFILSSKKLLLSDSGFYLCAWRTLNSPLHFGNGTRLTVT.

This clone was counted only a few times. The chain recombines TRBV19 with TRBJ1-5; 10 nucleotides match TRBD1. The trim removed 5 bases at V and 5 bases at J, leaving 6 bases unmatched. Per the germline V gene, CDR1 is LNHDA and CDR2 is SQIVND (reference sequence). The CDR3 is 15 residues long. The CDR3 coding sequence is TGTGCCAGTAGTGGGGAGGGACAGGGGTATCAGCCCCAGCATTTT. It is translated as CASSGEGQGYQPQHF.

The chain is built from TRBV3-1 (or the pseudogene TRBV3-2) and TRBJ2-1, with TRBD2 matching 12 bases. V trimming: 4 bases; J trimming: 7 bases; junction bases outside the gene matches: 2. Germline V lookup: CDR1 LGHDT, CDR2 YNNKEL (reference sequence). There are 14 residues in the CDR3. CDR3: CASSRTSGINEQFF. Here the CDR3 DNA reads TGTGCCAGCAGCCGGACTAGCGGGATTAATGAGCAGTTCTTC.

This clone has only a few counts. V gene TRBV20-1 combines with J gene TRBJ1-5, with no clear D. The CDR3 length is 13 residues. V was trimmed by 3 bases and J by 6 bases, leaving 12 bases between them. Germline V gene lookup returns CDR1 DFQATT and CDR2 SNEGSKA (reference sequence). This chain's CDR3 is CSASVLGLQPQHF. In DNA, the CDR3 is TGCAGTGCTAGTGTCTTGGGCCTTCAGCCCCAGCATTTT.

This chain joins TRBV29-1 and TRBJ1-3; possible D gene TRBD1, 5 bases. V shed 1 base and J shed 7 bases, with 14 bases lying between them. From germline, CDR1 is SQVTM and CDR2 ANQGSEA. This CDR3 region has 14 residues. The CDR3 loop reads CSVEVLGEGNTIYF. Written as DNA, the CDR3 is TGCAGCGTTGAAGTTCTAGGGGAGGGCAACACCATATATTTT.

The CDR3 region has the DNA TGTGCCAGTAGTAGCGGACAGGTAAATCAGCCCCAGCATTTT. It specifies CASSSGQVNQPQHF. The chain employs TRBV19 and TRBJ1-5; TRBD1 aligns across 7 bases. The junction had 4 bases not matched to a gene; V was cut back by 4 bases and J by 4 bases. The CDR3 runs 14 residues. CDR1 LNHDA and CDR2 SQIVND come from the germline V gene (reference sequence).

The rearrangement links TRBV30 to TRBJ1-2, with D hard to call. V was pared by 4 bases and J by 3 bases, with 6 bases between. The CDR3 spans 11 residues. CDR1 and CDR2 (germline): GTSNPN, SVGIG (reference sequence). DNA for the CDR3: TGTGCCTGGACCGGTTACTATGGCTACACCTTC. As protein: CAWTGYYGYTF. Together with reference TRBV30 and TRBJ1-2, the CDR3 gives the full variable domain: SQTIHQWPATLVQPVGSPLSLECTVEGTSNPNLYWYRQAAGRGLQLLFYSVGIGQISSEVPQNLSASRPQDRQFILSSKKLLLSDSGFYLCAWTGYYGYTFGSGTRLTVV.

This sequence joins TRBV6-5 and TRBJ1-5; tentative D call: TRBD1 (5 bases). Germline values: CDR1 MNHEY, CDR2 SVGAGI. There are 13 residues in the CDR3. V lost 5 bases and J 4 bases, leaving 9 bases between the germline ends. CDR3 protein: CASSKRGNQPQHF. CDR3 nucleotides: TGTGCCAGCAGTAAGCGGGGGAATCAGCCCCAGCATTTT.

This rearrangement joins TRBV5-1 to TRBJ2-1, with D perhaps TRBD2 (7 bases). Germline values: CDR1 SGHRS, CDR2 YFSETQ. Trimming pared 0 bases from V and 2 bases from J, leaving 27 bases between. There are 21 residues in the CDR3. Here the CDR3 DNA reads TGCGCCAGCAGCTTGGCGGGCCTTAGAGGGGGGGCCGGATCTACCTACAATGAGCAGTTCTTC. Amino acids: CASSLAGLRGGAGSTYNEQFF.

As concerns this clone: Additional DNA sequences in this sample encode the identical CDR3. The V gene is TRBV9, the J gene TRBJ1-1; weak D call: TRBD1 (6 bases). The CDR3 has 13 amino acids. Germline V gene data show CDR1 as SGDLS and CDR2 as YYNGEE. Trimming pared 0 bases from V and 8 bases from J, leaving 11 bases between. This CDR3 reads CASSVAGQGEAFF. CDR3 bases: TGTGCCAGCAGCGTAGCCGGCCAGGGGGAAGCTTTCTTT.

The chain joins TRBV18 to TRBJ2-3; 14 nucleotides line up with TRBD2. From germline, CDR1 is KGHSH and CDR2 LQKENI. The CDR3 has 16 residues. V shed 0 bases and J 7 bases; nucleotides not matched to a gene: 3. The chain's CDR3 is CASSPPTSGGAYTQYF. For the CDR3, the DNA is TGTGCCAGCTCACCACCGACTAGCGGGGGGGCGTATACGCAGTATTTT.

This clone showed up just once. The V gene is TRBV27, the J gene TRBJ1-1; tentative D call: TRBD1 (6 bases). The ends were cut back, 5 bases at V and 3 bases at J, with 13 bases in the middle. The CDR3 totals 14 residues. The germline gives CDR1 MNHEY, CDR2 SMNVEV (reference sequence). The CDR3 DNA follows: TGTGCCAGCAGTCGTTACAGGGTAGACACTGAAGCTTTCTTT. Protein: CASSRYRVDTEAFF.

V usage is TRBV13 and J usage is TRBJ2-7; 7 bases are a match to TRBD2. Trimming cost V 0 bases and J 4 bases; bases outside gene matches: 6. The CDR3 is 15 amino acids. Germline loops: CDR1 PRHDT, CDR2 FYEKMQ (reference sequence). CDR3 bases: TGTGCCAGCAGCTTAGGTGGGGGGGGAAATTACGAGCAGTACTTC. It is translated as CASSLGGGGNYEQYF.

The chain uses TRBV7-9 and TRBJ1-3, with a weak D call TRBD1 (6 bases). V gave up 0 bases and J gave up 4 bases, with 13 bases separating them. The CDR3 extends over 16 amino acids. Germline V gene data show CDR1 as SEHNR and CDR2 as FQNEAQ (reference sequence). CDR3 protein: CASSLATGFKGNTIYF. The CDR3 DNA follows: TGTGCCAGCAGCTTAGCTACAGGGTTCAAAGGAAACACCATATATTTT.

The rearrangement uses TRBV5-1 and TRBJ1-5, with TRBD1 matching 9 bases. Losses at the gene ends were 0 bases for V and 7 bases for J; bases not matched to a gene: 2. This CDR3 comprises 14 residues. Per germline, CDR1 SGHRS and CDR2 YFSETQ. The CDR3 nucleotides are TGCGCCAGCAGCTTGGGTACAGGGGGCCAGCCCCAGCATTTT. It yields the protein CASSLGTGGQPQHF.

The chain employs TRBV6-5 and TRBJ2-5, with 9 bases aligning to TRBD2. The CDR3 runs 15 residues. With V trimmed by 2 bases and J by 4 bases, 5 bases remained unmatched. Per the germline V gene, CDR1 is MNHEY and CDR2 is SVGAGI. CDR3 sequence: CASSYGASGIETQYF. For the CDR3, the DNA is TGTGCCAGCAGTTACGGCGCTAGCGGGATAGAGACCCAGTACTTC.